The 4 T cell receptor beta chains below come from one sample, sequenced in a study of identical twins. TCRdb independently ran MiXCR on the 5' RACE reads; one entry per CDR3 protein. The profile shows 400,000 to 500,000 distinct CDR3 sequences, around 20% of them singletons. Sequencing used naive T cells sorted from blood. Receptors originate from a man aged 45-65 years in good health.

This clonotype was seen a handful of times. The genes are TRBV10-3 and TRBJ2-7; maybe TRBD2 (5 bases). Germline V gives CDR1 ENHRY, CDR2 SYGVKD. The V and J ends lost 7 bases and 2 bases respectively, with 15 bases between them. This CDR3 is built from 14 residues. This CDR3 is CAIKGSGSAYEQYF. Here the CDR3 DNA reads TGTGCCATCAAGGGATCGGGGAGCGCCTACGAGCAGTACTTC.

DNA of the CDR3: TGTGCCAGCAGCGTAGGGCTAGCGGGGCGCACAGATACGCAGTATTTT. As protein: CASSVGLAGRTDTQYF. The chain employs TRBV9 and TRBJ2-3; 9 bases match TRBD2. The CDR3 totals 16 residues. V lost 0 bases, J lost 1 base, and 3 bases stayed unmatched. In germline, CDR1 is SGDLS, CDR2 YYNGEE.

This clonotype was seen more than once but under ten times. The genes are TRBV20-1 and TRBJ2-7; 8 bases match TRBD1. Trimming took 6 bases from V and 0 from J; bases not matched to a gene: 4. The CDR3 runs 13 residues. Germline assignment: CDR1 DFQATT and CDR2 SNEGSKA (reference sequence). The CDR3 loop reads CSALQGGSYEQYF. In DNA form, the CDR3 reads TGCAGTGCCCTACAGGGGGGCTCCTACGAGCAGTACTTC.

The rearrangement uses TRBV6-2 or TRBV6-3 and TRBJ1-5; D remains ambiguous. The CDR3 spans 14 residues. Germline values: CDR1 MNHEY, CDR2 SVGEGT. V shed 3 bases and J shed 3 bases, with 9 bases lying between them. In DNA form, the CDR3 reads TGTGCCAGCAGTTATGGGTTGATCAATCAGCCCCAGCATTTT. Protein: CASSYGLINQPQHF.